This T cell receptor beta chain is drawn from a study of Graves' ophthalmopathy and Graves' hyperthyroidism. The overall study: Stable hyperthyroidism referred to disease that showed no ophthalmopathy within 18 months of follow-up.

Turning to this clonotype: The antigen is unknown.

Whole-study findings and limits: The 13-signature model separated ophthalmopathy from stable hyperthyroidism at 85% to 90% sensitivity and around 77% specificity. Both a roughly 64% sensitivity and a 72.22% specificity characterized the model's predictions of ophthalmopathy progression.

V lost 8 bases and J 0 bases, leaving 11 bases between the germline ends. The CDR3 is 12 amino acids. CDR1 and CDR2 (germline): SQVTM, ANQGSEA. The authors amplified TCR beta CDR3 regions from RNA transcripts. RT-PCR in the first round used HTBI primers; a second-round multiplex PCR followed. TCRdb recomputed calls from the multiplex PCR reads with MiXCR, one row per CDR3 protein. Of 500,000 to 600,000 distinct CDR3 sequences listed, approximately 37% were seen once; the top ten hold about 4.1%. Sequencing was carried out using peripheral blood or thyroid tissue (not recorded which). The chain employs TRBV29-1 and TRBJ2-7; D not resolved. This TCR derives from an adult man with Graves' hyperthyroidism. The CDR3 loop is CSPWTVSYEQYF. CDR3 nucleotides: TGCAGCCCTTGGACGGTCTCCTACGAGCAGTACTTC.